This T cell receptor beta chain comes out of a study of beta chain features in type 1 diabetes. The overall study: Over all samples combined, over 85 million sorted cells were examined.

Germline CDR1 reads SQVTM; CDR2 reads ANQGSEA. The CDR3 runs to 14 residues. In its sample, this clone was seen a few times. Its antigen is unidentified. Notes on the study in general: Across all four CD4+ subsets, people with type 1 diabetes showed modestly shorter TCRB CDR3s. The cDNA sequencing approach could over-represent high-TCR-expressing cells. PCR might pick shorter templates more often, in the same way for patients and controls.

TCRB transcripts that were expressed got sequenced, as all of the isolated RNA had been reverse transcribed. Clones were sequenced by immunoSEQ multiplex PCR, and TCRdb holds only the in-frame ones, with some missing. The repertoire has some 240,000 clones, more than 15% of them found once; the top ten carry approximately 0.087%. This rearrangement joins TRBV29-1 to TRBJ1-5; possibly TRBD1 for D (5 bases). The receptor was isolated from a young man with type 1 diabetes. Specimen: naive CD4+ T cells from blood. CDR3 coding DNA: TGCAAGGTCGGTGGGGCCCGTAGCAATCAGCCCCAGCATTTT. Its protein is CKVGGARSNQPQHF.